The 5 T cell receptor beta chains below come from one sample, sequenced in a study of T-cell memory formation after mild COVID-19. TCRdb ran MiXCR on the 5' RACE reads and lists one entry per CDR3 protein. This sample has 85,000 to 120,000 distinct CDR3 sequences, with under 15% found just once. The sequenced sample consisted of PBMCs or a T cell subset sorted from them (not recorded which). The source is an adult woman who had mild COVID-19 (a few samples of this study predate the infection). Cell type and time point are not known.

CDR3 region: CASTGTPDPDTQYF. CDR3 sequence (DNA): TGTGCCAGTACCGGAACACCCGACCCAGATACGCAGTATTTT. The rearrangement joins TRBV6-9 to TRBJ2-3; no firm D call. V was clipped by 9 bases and J by 4 bases, with 17 bases between them. CDR3 length: 14 residues. CDR1 is MNHGY and CDR2 is SVAAGI in the germline V gene.

The chain is built from TRBV7-9 and TRBJ2-7; D not resolved. The germline CDR1 and CDR2 sequences are SEHNR and FQNEAQ (reference sequence). This CDR3 comprises 12 residues. V lost 4 bases to trimming and J lost 3 bases, with 7 bases between them. The CDR3 is CASSSRNYEQYF. The CDR3 nucleotides read TGTGCCAGCAGCTCACGGAACTACGAGCAGTACTTC.

There are a few counts of this clonotype. This chain links TRBV4-3 with TRBJ2-3; TRBD2 matches 10 bases. The ends lost 2 bases at V and 2 bases at J; junction bases unmatched: 1. CDR3 length equals 15 residues. In germline, CDR1 is LGHNA, CDR2 YSLEER. The CDR3: CASSQTSGTTDTQYF. CDR3 nucleotides: TGCGCCAGCAGCCAAACTAGCGGGACCACAGATACGCAGTATTTT.

CDR3: CASSQTSGRGSLEFF. CDR3 DNA sequence: TGTGCCAGCAGCCAGACTAGCGGGAGGGGTTCGTTGGAGTTCTTC. The gene calls are TRBV5-5 and TRBJ2-1; 14 bases are shared with TRBD2. This CDR3 region has 15 residues. Germline values: CDR1 SGHKS, CDR2 YYEKEE (reference sequence). The V gene end was trimmed by 4 bases and the J gene end by 14 bases; junction bases not matched to a gene: 11.

This clonotype was seen more than once but under ten times. The chain employs TRBV6-1 and TRBJ2-7; possibly TRBD1 or TRBD2 for D (5 bases each). V was pared by 1 base and J by 3 bases, with 16 bases between. There are 16 residues in the CDR3. Germline loops: CDR1 MNHNS, CDR2 SASEGT. CDR3 sequence (DNA): TGTGCCAGCAGTGAAGTAAGGGGACCAACCCTCTACGAGCAGTACTTC. Protein product: CASSEVRGPTLYEQYF.